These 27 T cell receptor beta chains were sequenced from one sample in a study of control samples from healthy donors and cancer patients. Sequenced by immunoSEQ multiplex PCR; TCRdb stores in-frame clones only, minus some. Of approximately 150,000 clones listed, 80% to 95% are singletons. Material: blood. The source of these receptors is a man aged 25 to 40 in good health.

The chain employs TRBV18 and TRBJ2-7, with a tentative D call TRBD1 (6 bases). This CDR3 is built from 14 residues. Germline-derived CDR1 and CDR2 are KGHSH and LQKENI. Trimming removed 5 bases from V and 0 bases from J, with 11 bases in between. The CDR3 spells CASSKDRSSYEQYF. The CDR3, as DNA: TGTGCCAGCTCAAAGGACAGATCCTCCTACGAGCAGTACTTC.

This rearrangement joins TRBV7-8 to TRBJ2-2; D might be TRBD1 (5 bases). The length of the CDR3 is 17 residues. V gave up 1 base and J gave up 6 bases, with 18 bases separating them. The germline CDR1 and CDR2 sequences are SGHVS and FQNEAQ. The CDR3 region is CASSLVSGIVSAGELFF. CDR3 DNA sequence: TGTGCCAGCAGCTTAGTATCAGGGATAGTTTCTGCCGGGGAGCTGTTTTTT.

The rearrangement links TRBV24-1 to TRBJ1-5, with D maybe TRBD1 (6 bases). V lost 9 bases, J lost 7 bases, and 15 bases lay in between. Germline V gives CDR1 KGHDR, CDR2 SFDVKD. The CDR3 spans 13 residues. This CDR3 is CATSDRNPQPQHF. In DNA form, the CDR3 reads TGTGCCACCTCCGACAGGAACCCACAGCCCCAGCATTTT.

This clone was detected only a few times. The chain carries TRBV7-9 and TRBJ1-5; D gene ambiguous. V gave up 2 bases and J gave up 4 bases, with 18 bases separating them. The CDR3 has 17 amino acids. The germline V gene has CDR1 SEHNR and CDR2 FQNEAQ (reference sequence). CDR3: CASSLSVLGRQNQPQHF. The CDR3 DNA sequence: TGTGCCAGCAGCTTAAGCGTACTGGGCAGGCAAAATCAGCCCCAGCATTTT.

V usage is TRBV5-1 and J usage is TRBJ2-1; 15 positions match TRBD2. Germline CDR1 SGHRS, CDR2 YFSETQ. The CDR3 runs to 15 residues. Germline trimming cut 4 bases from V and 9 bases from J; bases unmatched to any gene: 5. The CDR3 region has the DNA TGCGCCAGCAGCCCGCCGGGACTAGCGGGGGGTGAGCAGTTCTTC. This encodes CASSPPGLAGGEQFF.

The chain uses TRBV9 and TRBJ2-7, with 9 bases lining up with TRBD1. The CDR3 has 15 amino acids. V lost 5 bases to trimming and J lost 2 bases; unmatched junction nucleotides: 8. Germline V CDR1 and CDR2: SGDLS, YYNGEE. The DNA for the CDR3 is TGTGCCAGCAGTTTTTCCGGGACAGGGCCCTACGAGCAGTACTTC. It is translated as CASSFSGTGPYEQYF.

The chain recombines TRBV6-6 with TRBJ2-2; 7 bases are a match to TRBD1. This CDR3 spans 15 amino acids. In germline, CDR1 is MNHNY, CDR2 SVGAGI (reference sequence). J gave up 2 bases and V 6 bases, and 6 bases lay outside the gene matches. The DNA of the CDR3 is TGTGCCAGCAGGTCGGACAGGTCTAACACCGGGGAGCTGTTTTTT. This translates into CASRSDRSNTGELFF.

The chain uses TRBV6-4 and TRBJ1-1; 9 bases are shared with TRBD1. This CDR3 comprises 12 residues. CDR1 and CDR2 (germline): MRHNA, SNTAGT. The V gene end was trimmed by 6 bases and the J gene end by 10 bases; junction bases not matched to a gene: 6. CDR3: CASRNTGGLAFF. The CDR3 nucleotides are TGTGCCAGCAGAAATACAGGGGGCCTAGCTTTCTTT.

The CDR3 coding sequence is TGTGCCATCACCGACCTAAACAGAAATGGCTACACCTTC. Amino acids: CAITDLNRNGYTF. The genes are TRBV10-3 and TRBJ1-2; D is uncertain. This CDR3 has 13 residues. Germline V gene lookup returns CDR1 ENHRY and CDR2 SYGVKD. V was shortened by 7 bases and J by 6 bases, with 15 bases between the two germline ends.

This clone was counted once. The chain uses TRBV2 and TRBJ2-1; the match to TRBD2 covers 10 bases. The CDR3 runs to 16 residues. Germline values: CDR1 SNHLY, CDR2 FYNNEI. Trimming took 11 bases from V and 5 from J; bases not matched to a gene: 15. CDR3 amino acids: CASSERGGRTNNEQFF. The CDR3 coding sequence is TGTGCCTCATCGGAGCGGGGGGGCCGAACGAACAATGAGCAGTTCTTC.

DNA for the CDR3: TGTGCCACCAGCAGTAGGGACAGGGGCTTCTCAGCTTTCTTT. This translates into CATSSRDRGFSAFF. This chain uses TRBV15 with TRBJ1-1; 10 nucleotides agree with TRBD1. Germline V lookup: CDR1 LNHNV, CDR2 YYDKDF (reference sequence). The CDR3 is made up of 14 amino acids. The J segment lost 10 bases and the V segment lost 3 bases, leaving 8 bases of the junction unmatched.

CDR3 amino acids: CASSPNRLAGGGTQYF. CDR3 DNA sequence: TGTGCCAGCAGCCCGAACCGACTAGCGGGGGGAGGCACGCAGTATTTT. The chain carries TRBV5-6 and TRBJ2-3; 13 bases fit TRBD2. The CDR3 has 16 residues. J lost 9 bases, V lost 4 bases, and 11 bases had no gene match. The V gene's germline CDR1 is SGHDT and CDR2 YYEEEE.

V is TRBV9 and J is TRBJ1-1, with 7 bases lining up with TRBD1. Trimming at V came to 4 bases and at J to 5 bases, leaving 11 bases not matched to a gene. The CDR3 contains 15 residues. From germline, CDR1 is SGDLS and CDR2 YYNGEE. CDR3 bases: TGTGCCAGCAGCCTTAGTACAGGGGTAGGGACTGAAGCTTTCTTT. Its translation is CASSLSTGVGTEAFF.

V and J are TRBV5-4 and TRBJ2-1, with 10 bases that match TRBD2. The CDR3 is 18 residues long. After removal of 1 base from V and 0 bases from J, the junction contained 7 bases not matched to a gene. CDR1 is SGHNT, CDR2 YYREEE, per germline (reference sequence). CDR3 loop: CASSLPSGGRSSYNEQFF. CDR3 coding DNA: TGTGCCAGCAGCTTGCCTAGCGGGGGCCGGAGCTCCTACAATGAGCAGTTCTTC.

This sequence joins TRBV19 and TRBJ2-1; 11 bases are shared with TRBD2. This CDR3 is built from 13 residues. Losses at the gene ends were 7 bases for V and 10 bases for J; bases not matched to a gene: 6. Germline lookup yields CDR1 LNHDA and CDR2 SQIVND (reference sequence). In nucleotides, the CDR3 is TGTGCCAGTAATCTAGCGGGGGGAGGCGAGCAGTTCTTC. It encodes CASNLAGGGEQFF.

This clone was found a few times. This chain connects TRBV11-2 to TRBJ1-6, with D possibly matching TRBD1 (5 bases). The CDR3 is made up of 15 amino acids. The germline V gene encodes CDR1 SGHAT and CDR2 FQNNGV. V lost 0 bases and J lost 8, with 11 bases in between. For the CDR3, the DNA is TGTGCCAGCAGCTTAGATGGGGGGACGGATTCACCCCTCCACTTT. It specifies CASSLDGGTDSPLHF.

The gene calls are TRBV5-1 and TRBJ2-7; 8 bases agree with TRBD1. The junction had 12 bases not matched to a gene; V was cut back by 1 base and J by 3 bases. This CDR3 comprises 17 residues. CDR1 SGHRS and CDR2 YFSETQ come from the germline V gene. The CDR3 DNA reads TGCGCCAGCAGCTTGAACCACGGACAGGGCCTGAACTACGAGCAGTACTTC. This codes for CASSLNHGQGLNYEQYF.

The CDR3 DNA sequence: TGTGCCAGCAGCTCAGATGGGGGGCCGGTTAACTATGGCTACACCTTC. Translated, it gives CASSSDGGPVNYGYTF. This sequence joins TRBV5-4 and TRBJ1-2; TRBD1 might be the D (6 bases). V was trimmed by 3 bases and J by 1 base, leaving 16 bases between them. CDR3 length equals 16 residues. In germline, CDR1 is SGHNT, CDR2 YYREEE (reference sequence).

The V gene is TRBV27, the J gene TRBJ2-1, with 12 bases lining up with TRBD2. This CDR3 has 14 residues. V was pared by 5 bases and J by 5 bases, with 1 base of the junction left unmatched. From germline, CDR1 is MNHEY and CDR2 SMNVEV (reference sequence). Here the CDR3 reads CASSRLAGDNEQFF. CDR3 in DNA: TGTGCCAGCAGTCGACTAGCGGGGGACAATGAGCAGTTCTTC.

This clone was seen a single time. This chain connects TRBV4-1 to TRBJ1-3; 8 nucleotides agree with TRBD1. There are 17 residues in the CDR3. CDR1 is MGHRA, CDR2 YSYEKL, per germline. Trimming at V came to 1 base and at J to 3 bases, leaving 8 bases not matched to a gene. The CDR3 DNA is TGCGCCAGCAGCCAAGTGATTCAGGGGGCGATTGGAAACACCATATATTTT. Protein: CASSQVIQGAIGNTIYF.

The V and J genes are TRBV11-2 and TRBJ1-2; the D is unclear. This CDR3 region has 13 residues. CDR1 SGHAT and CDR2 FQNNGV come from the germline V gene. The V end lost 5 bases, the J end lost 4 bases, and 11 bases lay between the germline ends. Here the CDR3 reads CASSPRGTYGYTF. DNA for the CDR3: TGTGCCAGCAGCCCTCGAGGCACCTATGGCTACACCTTC.

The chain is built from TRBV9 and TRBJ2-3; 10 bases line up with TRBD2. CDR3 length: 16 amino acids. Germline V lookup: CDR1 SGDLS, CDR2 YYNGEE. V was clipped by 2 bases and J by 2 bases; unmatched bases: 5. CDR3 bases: TGTGCCAGCAGCGTCTCTAGCGGGGGAGTCACAGATACGCAGTATTTT. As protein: CASSVSSGGVTDTQYF.

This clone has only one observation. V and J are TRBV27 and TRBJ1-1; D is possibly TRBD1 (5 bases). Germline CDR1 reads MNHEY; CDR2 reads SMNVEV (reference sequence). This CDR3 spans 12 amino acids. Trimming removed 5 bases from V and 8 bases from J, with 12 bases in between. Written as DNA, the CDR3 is TGTGCCAGCAGTACGGGGGTTGGGGAAGCTTTCTTT. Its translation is CASSTGVGEAFF.

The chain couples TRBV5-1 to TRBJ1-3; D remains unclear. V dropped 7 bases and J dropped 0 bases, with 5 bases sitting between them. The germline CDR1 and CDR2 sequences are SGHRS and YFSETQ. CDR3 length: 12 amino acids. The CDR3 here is CASVGSGNTIYF. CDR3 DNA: TGCGCCAGCGTGGGCTCTGGAAACACCATATATTTT. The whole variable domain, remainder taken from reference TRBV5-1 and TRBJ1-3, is KAGVTQTPRYLIKTRGQQVTLSCSPISGHRSVSWYQQTPGQGLQFLFEYFSETQRNKGNFPGRFSGRQFSNSRSEMNVSTLELGDSALYLCASVGSGNTIYFGEGSWLTVV.

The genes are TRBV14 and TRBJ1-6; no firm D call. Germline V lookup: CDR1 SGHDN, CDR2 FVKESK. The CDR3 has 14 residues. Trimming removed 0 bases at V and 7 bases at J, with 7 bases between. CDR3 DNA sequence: TGTGCCAGCAGCCAAGAGGCAAGGAATTCACCCCTCCACTTT. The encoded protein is CASSQEARNSPLHF.

This chain's CDR3 is CASSPQDRDKGIGTEAFF. The CDR3 DNA follows: TGTGCCAGCTCACCACAAGACAGGGACAAGGGAATAGGCACTGAAGCTTTCTTT. This chain uses TRBV18 with TRBJ1-1; TRBD1 matches at 7 bases. The CDR3 loop spans 18 amino acids. The V gene's germline CDR1 is KGHSH and CDR2 LQKENI. Trimming took 1 base from V and 4 from J; bases not matched to a gene: 15.

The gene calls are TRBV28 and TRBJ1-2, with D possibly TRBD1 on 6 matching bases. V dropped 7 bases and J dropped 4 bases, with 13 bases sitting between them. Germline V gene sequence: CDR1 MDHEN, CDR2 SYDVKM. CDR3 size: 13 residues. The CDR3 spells CASTLRDIYGYTF. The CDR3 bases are TGTGCCAGCACTCTCCGGGACATCTATGGCTACACCTTC.